The entry that follows covers one T cell receptor beta chain sequence. The CDR3 contains 16 residues. Germline CDR1 and CDR2: SGHDN and FVKESK. V dropped 3 bases and J dropped 7; count of bases not matched to a gene: 11. The authors' processing: Estimation of nucleated cell counts was performed using reference gene primer amplification. Method: immunoSEQ multiplex PCR; TCRdb's copy keeps in-frame clones and lacks some. V and J calls and clone size follow that table, whereas D and trimming were derived from the DNA. Here the sample spans some 50,000 clones, 70% to 90% being singletons. The sample is drawn from a study of blood T cell repertoires in COVID-19. Overall study context: The origin of the acute and convalescent COVID-19 samples was the United States, Italy and Spain.

Allocation to cohorts depended on clinical history reported by the participants. Symptom resolution, clearance, or two negative PCRs marked donors in Cohort 3 as recovered. The genes are TRBV14 and TRBJ2-3; TRBD1 matches at 9 bases. The specimen was PBMCs or T cells enriched from blood (not recorded which). This clonotype was sampled from a woman in her fifties or sixties who had recovered from COVID-19. Here the CDR3 DNA reads TGTGCCAGCAGCCACCCTGGACAGGGGTTTACAAATACGCAGTATTTT. It translates to CASSHPGQGFTNTQYF.